This T cell receptor (beta chain) was captured by sequencing in a study of T-cell memory formation after mild COVID-19. Study observations and caveats: Contracting clones from day 15 to 85 showed balanced CD4/CD8; later expanders favored CD4+. Some clones that responded turned up in pre-infection memory, which suggests that cross-reactive memory joined in. The study found contracting CD4+ clones mainly in CM and EM and contracting CD8+ clones in EMRA.

This CDR3 has 16 amino acids. Looked up from germline, CDR1 is SGHDT and CDR2 is YYEEEE. V was clipped by 3 bases and J by 2 bases, with 16 bases between them. This clonotype was seen more than once but under ten times. Its antigen is unknown. TCRdb reprocessed the 5' RACE reads via MiXCR and lists one record per CDR3 protein. The data show 350,000 to 500,000 distinct CDR3 sequences, under 25% seen once. The J gene is TRBJ2-3, the V gene TRBV5-6, with D uncertain. The sample taken for sequencing was PBMCs or a T cell subset sorted from them (not recorded which). This TCR came from an adult woman who had mild COVID-19 (a few samples of this study predate the infection). Cell type and time point are not known. The CDR3 loop is CASSSTISPYTDTQYF. CDR3 DNA: TGTGCCAGCAGCTCTACGATTAGCCCCTACACAGATACGCAGTATTTT.